This T cell receptor beta chain was captured by sequencing in a study of T cell repertoires in cytomegalovirus infection. This clonotype was picked up many times. This CDR3 region has 13 residues. Germline CDR1 WNHNN, CDR2 SYGVQD (reference sequence). Trimming removed 3 bases at V and 2 bases at J, with 7 bases between. MiXCR, run by TCRdb on the reads, gives a single entry per CDR3 protein. Counted here are about 260,000 distinct CDR3 sequences, approximately 14% occurring once; the ten biggest clones make up 8.8%. This TCR was recovered from a human donor in good health (CMV status not recorded). Some clones in this sample may be carry-over from other donors' samples. The material sequenced was PBMCs. The gene calls are TRBV10-1 and TRBJ1-2; D ambiguous. The CDR3 bases are TGCGCCAGCAGTGACTTTGTCAACTATGGCTACACCTTC. Translation: CASSDFVNYGYTF.